The 29 T cell receptor beta chains in this list originate from one sample, sequenced in a study of T cell responses to AZD1222 COVID-19 vaccine. Generated by immunoSEQ multiplex PCR, the TCRdb table keeps only in-frame clones and is missing some. The table records some 150,000 clones, about nine tenths of them present only once. Sequences were derived from peripheral blood, sampled on day 0 of AZD1222 vaccination. These receptors all come from an adult in good health.

The chain uses TRBV10-3 and TRBJ2-7; 7 positions match TRBD1. V gave up 4 bases and J gave up 0 bases; unmatched junction bases: 6. Per the germline V gene, CDR1 is ENHRY and CDR2 is SYGVKD. The CDR3 loop spans 15 amino acids. The CDR3 nucleotides are TGTGCCATCAGTGTTCAGGGACAGCCCTCCTACGAGCAGTACTTC. Encoded protein: CAISVQGQPSYEQYF.

This clone appeared a single time. The rearrangement joins TRBV6-5 to TRBJ1-3; D unresolved. The CDR3 is made up of 12 amino acids. The V and J ends lost 6 bases and 3 bases respectively, with 6 bases between them. The germline V gene has CDR1 MNHEY and CDR2 SVGAGI. The CDR3 DNA follows: TGTGCCAGCAGAATACTTGGAAACACCATATATTTT. Encoded protein: CASRILGNTIYF.

This clone showed up just once. V is TRBV18 and J is TRBJ1-1; D is unresolved. This CDR3 is built from 13 residues. The V gene lost 0 bases and the J gene lost 7 bases, with 9 bases spanning the gap. CDR1 is KGHSH and CDR2 is LQKENI in the germline V gene. The CDR3 is CASSPPIGIEAFF. CDR3 in DNA: TGTGCCAGCTCACCACCAATTGGGATTGAAGCTTTCTTT.

The rearrangement uses TRBV21-1 and TRBJ1-5. TRBV21-1 is marked as a pseudogene. The CDR3 consists of 18 residues. In nucleotides, the CDR3 is TGTGCCAGCAGCAAAGTACAACCCCGGGACGATAGCAATCAGCCCCAGCATTTT. Translation: CASSKVQPRDDSNQPQHF.

J is TRBJ2-1 and V is TRBV6-2 or TRBV6-3, with 7 bases aligning to TRBD2. The ends lost 4 bases at V and 5 bases at J; junction bases unmatched: 11. Germline assignment: CDR1 MNHEY and CDR2 SVGEGT. This CDR3 is 16 amino acids long. CDR3 bases: TGTGCCAGCAGTTTCCCCAGCGGGGCCGACAACAATGAGCAGTTCTTC. Translation: CASSFPSGADNNEQFF.

V is TRBV14 and J is TRBJ1-1; 11 bases match TRBD1. Per the germline V gene, CDR1 is SGHDN and CDR2 is FVKESK. V trimming: 4 bases; J trimming: 4 bases; junction bases outside the gene matches: 5. The CDR3 is 15 amino acids. The CDR3 sequence is CASSLPGTGGTEAFF. The CDR3 DNA reads TGTGCCAGCAGCCTGCCCGGGACAGGGGGCACTGAAGCTTTCTTT.

For this clone: Other nucleotide sequences from this sample produce the same CDR3. The chain combines TRBV18 with TRBJ2-3; D not certain. The V gene's germline CDR1 is KGHSH and CDR2 LQKENI. The CDR3 totals 12 residues. V was shortened by 0 bases and J by 6 bases, with 4 bases between the two germline ends. This CDR3 is CASSPPTDTQYF. Written as DNA, the CDR3 is TGTGCCAGCTCACCACCGACCGATACGCAGTATTTT.

The chain joins TRBV27 to TRBJ1-3; no definite D call. The CDR3 has 15 residues. V lost 5 bases and J lost 1, with 12 bases in between. Looked up from germline, CDR1 is MNHEY and CDR2 is SMNVEV (reference sequence). As DNA, the CDR3 is TGTGCCAGCAGTCCCTTTTTCGGGTCTGGAAACACCATATATTTT. Translation: CASSPFFGSGNTIYF.

This chain connects TRBV27 to TRBJ1-3, with D unclear. Between the trimmed V and J ends, which lost 6 bases and 0 bases, there was a span of 3 bases. This CDR3 region has 12 residues. CDR1 is MNHEY and CDR2 is SMNVEV in the germline V gene (reference sequence). CDR3 sequence (DNA): TGTGCCAGCAGCTTCTCTGGAAACACCATATATTTT. This sequence encodes CASSFSGNTIYF.

The chain links TRBV5-4 to TRBJ2-7; maybe TRBD1 (6 bases). Trimming removed 3 bases at V and 2 bases at J, with 27 bases between. The CDR3 is made up of 19 amino acids. Looked up from germline, CDR1 is SGHNT and CDR2 is YYREEE (reference sequence). CDR3 nucleotide sequence: TGTGCCAGCAGCTCTGGCCTCCTCCCCTCGACAGGAGCTCCCTACGAGCAGTACTTC. Encoded protein: CASSSGLLPSTGAPYEQYF.

This rearrangement joins TRBV19 to TRBJ1-2, with 10 positions matching TRBD1. J lost 5 bases, V lost 5 bases, and 8 bases had no gene match. The V gene's germline CDR1 is LNHDA and CDR2 SQIVND (reference sequence). This CDR3 is 15 amino acids long. The CDR3 nucleotides read TGTGCCAGTAGTCAAAGGGACAGGGGAACATATGGCTACACCTTC. Translated: CASSQRDRGTYGYTF. Combining the CDR3 with reference TRBV19 and TRBJ1-2 gives the whole variable domain DGGITQSPKYLFRKEGQNVTLSCEQNLNHDAMYWYRQDPGQGLRLIYYSQIVNDFQKGDIAEGYSVSREKKESFPLTVTSAQKNPTAFYLCASSQRDRGTYGYTFGSGTRLTVV.

The chain carries TRBV27 and TRBJ1-1, with 9 bases that match TRBD1. With 6 bases clipped from V and 6 bases from J, the junction kept 8 bases outside the gene matches. Germline assignment: CDR1 MNHEY and CDR2 SMNVEV (reference sequence). This CDR3 has 14 amino acids. CDR3 coding DNA: TGTGCCAGCAGCCGGGACAGGGAACGCCCTGAAGCTTTCTTT. Its protein product is CASSRDRERPEAFF.

The rearrangement joins TRBV7-2 to TRBJ2-1; the D is unclear. The CDR3 has 14 residues. CDR1 is SGHTA, CDR2 FQGNSA, per germline. V was cut by 4 bases and J by 3 bases, with 10 bases left in between. The CDR3 DNA follows: TGTGCCAGCAGCTCGTACGGGTTCTACAATGAGCAGTTCTTC. Its translation is CASSSYGFYNEQFF.

J is TRBJ2-1 and V is TRBV5-4; 7 bases fit TRBD1. J gave up 0 bases and V 4 bases, and 10 bases lay outside the gene matches. The V gene's germline CDR1 is SGHNT and CDR2 YYREEE (reference sequence). The CDR3 covers 17 residues. The CDR3 is CASSPAGTVSSYNEQFF. CDR3 DNA: TGTGCCAGCAGCCCCGCCGGGACAGTTAGCTCCTACAATGAGCAGTTCTTC.

The CDR3: CASSLQGGMNTEAFF. CDR3 DNA: TGTGCCAGCAGTCTACAGGGGGGTATGAACACTGAAGCTTTCTTT. The chain is built from TRBV27 and TRBJ1-1; 8 bases map to TRBD1. In germline, CDR1 is MNHEY, CDR2 SMNVEV (reference sequence). With 5 bases clipped from V and 0 bases from J, the junction kept 5 bases outside the gene matches. This CDR3 contains 15 residues.

The rearrangement uses TRBV7-2 and TRBJ1-6; 7 positions agree with TRBD1. The ends lost 2 bases at V and 7 bases at J; junction bases unmatched: 5. CDR1 is SGHTA, CDR2 FQGNSA, per germline. The CDR3 covers 15 residues. The CDR3 region is CASSLRGPENSPLHF. DNA of the CDR3: TGTGCCAGCAGCTTAAGGGGGCCAGAAAATTCACCCCTCCACTTT.

As DNA, the CDR3 is TGTGCCAGCAAATATGGGGGAAACACCGGGGAGCTGTTTTTT. Its protein product is CASKYGGNTGELFF. The chain combines TRBV28 with TRBJ2-2; the D gene could be TRBD1 or TRBD2 (5 bases each). Germline V lookup: CDR1 MDHEN, CDR2 SYDVKM. The CDR3 has 14 residues. Trimming pared 7 bases from V and 2 bases from J, leaving 11 bases between.

The rearrangement uses TRBV3-1 (or the pseudogene TRBV3-2) and TRBJ2-1; the match to TRBD2 covers 7 bases. Germline CDR1 reads LGHDT; CDR2 reads YNNKEL (reference sequence). With 5 bases clipped from V and 2 bases from J, the junction kept 6 bases outside the gene matches. This CDR3 has 15 residues. CDR3 protein: CASSDGRGTYNEQFF. The CDR3 DNA is TGTGCCAGCAGCGACGGGCGGGGGACCTACAATGAGCAGTTCTTC.

The chain joins TRBV15 to TRBJ1-5; tentatively, D is TRBD1 (6 bases). Trimming shortened V by 5 bases and J by 0 bases, and 11 bases separated the two germline ends. The CDR3 totals 15 residues. The V gene's germline CDR1 is LNHNV and CDR2 YYDKDF (reference sequence). CDR3 nucleotide sequence: TGTGCCACCAGCCCGGGGGGGGCTAGCAATCAGCCCCAGCATTTT. It translates to CATSPGGASNQPQHF.

This clone came up once. J is TRBJ1-2 and V is TRBV28; D uncertain. The CDR3 has 15 amino acids. Between the trimmed V and J ends, which lost 7 bases and 3 bases, there was a span of 18 bases. Germline V gene sequence: CDR1 MDHEN, CDR2 SYDVKM. The DNA for the CDR3 is TGTGCCAGCACCTCGGGCCCCGGTGGTGACTATGGCTACACCTTC. It codes for CASTSGPGGDYGYTF.

This clone was picked up a small number of times. J is TRBJ1-1 and V is TRBV11-2, with TRBD1 matching 7 bases. With V trimmed by 6 bases and J by 5 bases, 6 bases remained unmatched. Per germline, CDR1 SGHAT and CDR2 FQNNGV. The CDR3 spans 13 residues. The CDR3 DNA follows: TGTGCCAGCAGTGACAGGGTGACAACTGAAGCTTTCTTT. This gives the protein CASSDRVTTEAFF.

The V and J genes are TRBV28 and TRBJ1-6; possibly TRBD1 for D (6 bases). Trimming took 2 bases from V and 10 from J, leaving 15 bases between them. The CDR3 sequence is 15 residues long. Germline CDR1 reads MDHEN; CDR2 reads SYDVKM. The CDR3 is CASSLGGWEGSPLHF. For the CDR3, the DNA is TGTGCCAGCAGTTTAGGGGGCTGGGAGGGATCACCCCTCCACTTT.

The chain links TRBV6-5 to TRBJ2-1, with 7 bases aligning to TRBD1. The V gene's germline CDR1 is MNHEY and CDR2 SVGAGI. With 6 bases clipped from V and 4 bases from J, the junction kept 3 bases outside the gene matches. The CDR3 has 13 residues. The CDR3 coding sequence is TGTGCCAGCAGCCGGGACAGTTACAATGAGCAGTTCTTC. This translates into CASSRDSYNEQFF.

V usage is TRBV6-5 and J usage is TRBJ1-1, with D unclear. Trimming stripped 0 bases from V and 1 base from J, with 9 bases between. The CDR3 extends over 15 amino acids. Germline assignment: CDR1 MNHEY and CDR2 SVGAGI. The chain's CDR3 is CASSYSTPSNTEAFF. The CDR3 DNA reads TGTGCCAGCAGTTACTCGACACCATCGAACACTGAAGCTTTCTTT.

The V gene is TRBV11-1, the J gene TRBJ1-2; no reliable D call. This CDR3 has 12 amino acids. Looked up from germline, CDR1 is SGHAT and CDR2 is FQDESV (reference sequence). Trimming removed 1 base from V and 4 bases from J, with 4 bases in between. The CDR3 nucleotides read TGTGCCAGCAGCTTAGTCGGCTATGGCTACACCTTC. This encodes CASSLVGYGYTF. Combining the CDR3 with reference TRBV11-1 and TRBJ1-2 gives the whole variable domain EAEVAQSPRYKITEKSQAVAFWCDPISGHATLYWYRQILGQGPELLVQFQDESVVDDSQLPKDRFSAERLKGVDSTLKIQPAELGDSAMYLCASSLVGYGYTFGSGTRLTVV.

The chain recombines TRBV30 with TRBJ1-1, with a tentative D call TRBD1 (6 bases). This CDR3 is 12 amino acids long. Per the germline V gene, CDR1 is GTSNPN and CDR2 is SVGIG (reference sequence). The V end was cut by 5 bases, the J end by 8 bases, with 15 bases between. CDR3 protein: CAWGEGDWEAFF. The CDR3 nucleotides read TGTGCCTGGGGTGAGGGGGATTGGGAAGCTTTCTTT.

This chain uses TRBV6-5 with TRBJ2-1, with D maybe TRBD1 (6 bases). CDR3 size: 15 residues. The V gene's germline CDR1 is MNHEY and CDR2 SVGAGI. V dropped 6 bases and J dropped 2 bases, with 14 bases sitting between them. The CDR3 spells CASSSGTPPYNEQFF. The DNA of the CDR3 is TGTGCCAGCAGCTCCGGGACACCTCCCTACAATGAGCAGTTCTTC.

The V and J genes are TRBV15 and TRBJ2-1; unclear D gene. This CDR3 is 16 amino acids long. The ends were cut back, 0 bases at V and 6 bases at J, with 15 bases in the middle. CDR1 LNHNV and CDR2 YYDKDF come from the germline V gene (reference sequence). The CDR3 DNA is TGTGCCACCAGCAGAGATTGGGCCTCTGCAGGCAATGAGCAGTTCTTC. Protein sequence: CATSRDWASAGNEQFF.

The V gene is TRBV7-3, the J gene TRBJ1-5, with D hard to call. CDR1 SGHTA and CDR2 FQGTGA come from the germline V gene. This CDR3 has 13 residues. V lost 5 bases and J 11 bases, leaving 16 bases between the germline ends. For the CDR3, the DNA is TGTGCCAGCAGCAGGGTGGCAATGGTCGCCCAGCATTTT. Translated, it gives CASSRVAMVAQHF.